This T cell receptor beta chain stems from a study of T cell responses to AZD1222 COVID-19 vaccine. TCRdb's table, derived via immunoSEQ multiplex PCR, lists solely in-frame clones and lacks some. The repertoire consists of 140,000 to 150,000 clones, with 85% to 95% occurring once and the leading ten covering roughly 2.9%. The sequence derives from an adult in good health. The material sequenced was peripheral blood, taken on day 0 of MenACWY control vaccination.

In DNA form, the CDR3 reads TGTGCCACCAGTGATTCGACAGGGACCTACGAGCAGTACTTC. It encodes CATSDSTGTYEQYF. The rearrangement joins TRBV24-1 to TRBJ2-7, with TRBD1 identical over 7 bases. The trim removed 2 bases at V and 2 bases at J, leaving 2 bases unmatched. Per the germline V gene, CDR1 is KGHDR and CDR2 is SFDVKD. The CDR3 runs to 14 residues.